This T cell receptor (beta chain) is from a study of regulatory T cells in long-lasting Graves disease. CDR3 regions were amplified by Arm-PCR using iRepertoire HTBI primers to build TCR beta libraries. TCRdb called the multiplex PCR reads again in MiXCR, with one record for every CDR3 protein. The profile shows about 620,000 distinct CDR3 sequences, under 20% of them singletons. In its sample, this clonotype was seen many times. The sample's time point: newly diagnosed GD, antithyroid drugs for less than 3 months. PBMC RNA served as the TCR library source. CDR3 size: 13 residues. The germline V gene has CDR1 SGHKS and CDR2 YYEKEE (reference sequence). The germline V and J ends were trimmed by 3 bases and 2 bases, with 9 bases remaining between them. These data also featured in a second study, about T cells in Graves' hyperthyroidism and ophthalmopathy. Turning to that study: HTBI primers drove first-round RT-PCR of the TCR CDR3.

Sequenced material: peripheral blood mononuclear cells (PBMCs), taken at new diagnosis, from a patient treated with antithyroid drugs. This chain connects TRBV5-5 to TRBJ2-7; D may be TRBD1 or TRBD2 (5 bases each). The TCR sequence derives from a woman in her twenties or thirties with Graves disease. Here the CDR3 DNA reads TGTGCCAGCAGCTGGGACCAAACCTACGAGCAGTACTTC. Protein sequence: CASSWDQTYEQYF.